The 6 T cell receptor beta chains below come from one sample, sequenced in a study of radiation and T cells in renal cell carcinoma. Time point: blood 4 weeks post-SBRT, at nephrectomy. Documented treatment: 15 Gy SBRT to primary tumor, nephrectomy 4 weeks later. Sequencing used immunoSEQ multiplex PCR; TCRdb keeps in-frame clones, though not all of them. The table lists 65,000 or so clones, around three quarters of them singletons, with about 6.8% in the top ten. The source material was blood, sampled from a patient whose treatment included radiotherapy and nephrectomy. The receptors were gathered from a man aged 55 to 70 with renal cell carcinoma.

The rearrangement links TRBV19 to TRBJ1-4; D gene ambiguous. Germline CDR1 reads LNHDA; CDR2 reads SQIVND (reference sequence). This CDR3 spans 16 amino acids. V was clipped by 3 bases and J by 4 bases, with 15 bases between them. CDR3 residues: CASSMPGLDFNEKLFF. The CDR3, as DNA: TGTGCCAGTAGTATGCCAGGCTTAGACTTTAATGAAAAACTGTTTTTT.

This clone was observed a few times. The chain recombines TRBV6-1 with TRBJ2-7; tentative D call: TRBD1 (5 bases). CDR3 size: 11 residues. Germline V CDR1 and CDR2: MNHNS, SASEGT. Trimming left V 8 bases short and J 2 bases short, with 7 bases between. CDR3 region: CASDRAYEQYF. The CDR3 DNA is TGTGCCAGCGACAGAGCCTACGAGCAGTACTTC.

The chain links TRBV9 to TRBJ2-3, with TRBD2 matching over 9 bases. J lost 2 bases, V lost 6 bases, and 13 bases had no gene match. Germline CDR1 is SGDLS and CDR2 is YYNGEE. This CDR3 comprises 17 residues. The CDR3 reads CASTTPRGGLDTDTQYF. In DNA form, the CDR3 reads TGTGCCAGCACCACTCCGCGGGGGGGCTTAGACACAGATACGCAGTATTTT.

The chain employs TRBV5-1 and TRBJ2-1; 9 nucleotides line up with TRBD2. In germline, CDR1 is SGHRS, CDR2 YFSETQ. The J segment lost 5 bases and the V segment lost 6 bases, leaving 12 bases of the junction unmatched. This CDR3 region has 16 residues. Written as DNA, the CDR3 is TGCGCCAGCAATTTAGCGGGGGCACAAACCCACAATGAGCAGTTCTTC. Residues: CASNLAGAQTHNEQFF.

CDR3 protein: CATSRGSFLTDTQYF. CDR3 DNA: TGTGCCACCAGCAGAGGATCCTTTCTAACAGATACGCAGTATTTT. The chain carries TRBV15 and TRBJ2-3; D gene unclear. Trimming removed 1 base from V and 3 bases from J, with 11 bases in between. Germline assignment: CDR1 LNHNV and CDR2 YYDKDF (reference sequence). This CDR3 comprises 15 residues.

This clone was detected a few times. The V call is TRBV6-1, the J call TRBJ1-1; D is ambiguous. The CDR3 spans 12 residues. Between the trimmed V and J ends, which lost 3 bases and 4 bases, there was a span of 6 bases. Germline V gene data show CDR1 as MNHNS and CDR2 as SASEGT. CDR3 bases: TGTGCCAGCAGTGATCCGAGCACTGAAGCTTTCTTT. Its translation: CASSDPSTEAFF.